These 9 T cell receptor beta chains share one sample of origin, sequenced in a study of T cell repertoires and HLA-DP antigens. Generated by immunoSEQ multiplex PCR, the TCRdb table keeps only in-frame clones and is missing some. Seen here are 65,000 to 95,000 clones, around three quarters observed once, and the top ten hold roughly 1.6%. Their antigens are not known. The sequenced sample was CD4+ T cells from PBMCs. These receptors all stem from a man in his 60s in good health and CMV-seronegative.

This clone occurred once. This chain joins TRBV7-9 and TRBJ1-4; D may be TRBD1 (5 bases). V gave up 5 bases and J gave up 4 bases, with 14 bases separating them. Germline V gene sequence: CDR1 SEHNR, CDR2 FQNEAQ (reference sequence). The length of the CDR3 is 15 residues. Written as DNA, the CDR3 is TGTGCCAGCAGCAAACCGGGGGTCAGTAATGAAAAACTGTTTTTT. Residues: CASSKPGVSNEKLFF.

This chain's CDR3 is CASSFATSVTDTQYF. CDR3 bases: TGCGCCAGCAGCTTCGCGACTAGCGTAACAGATACGCAGTATTTT. The rearrangement uses TRBV5-1 and TRBJ2-3; 8 bases map to TRBD2. This CDR3 is built from 15 residues. Losses at the gene ends were 2 bases for V and 3 bases for J; bases not matched to a gene: 5. In germline, CDR1 is SGHRS, CDR2 YFSETQ.

The CDR3 here is CATSTRQGHTDTQYF. CDR3 in DNA: TGTGCCACCAGCACCCGACAGGGGCACACAGATACGCAGTATTTT. This sequence joins TRBV15 and TRBJ2-3, with 8 positions matching TRBD1. The trim removed 4 bases at V and 2 bases at J, leaving 5 bases unmatched. This CDR3 has 15 amino acids. From germline, CDR1 is LNHNV and CDR2 YYDKDF (reference sequence).

This chain links TRBV7-8 with TRBJ1-5; no definite D call. CDR1 is SGHVS, CDR2 FQNEAQ, per germline. With 5 bases removed from V and 7 bases from J, the gap between germline ends came to 21 bases. The CDR3 is 16 residues long. Here the CDR3 DNA reads TGTGCCAGCAGCCAAGGCGGGCCCCGTAACCGACAGCCCCAGCATTTT. It specifies CASSQGGPRNRQPQHF.

The rearrangement uses TRBV5-1 and TRBJ2-1; no firm D call. The CDR3 contains 14 residues. The V end was cut by 0 bases, the J end by 8 bases, with 12 bases between. Germline assignment: CDR1 SGHRS and CDR2 YFSETQ. CDR3 sequence (DNA): TGCGCCAGCAGCTTGGGTCTCGCCGGGCATGAGCAGTTCTTC. This encodes CASSLGLAGHEQFF.

V is TRBV7-2 and J is TRBJ2-3; 11 bases align to TRBD2. The germline V gene encodes CDR1 SGHTA and CDR2 FQGNSA. This CDR3 contains 17 residues. The V segment lost 4 bases and the J segment 7 bases; nucleotides outside the gene matches: 13. The CDR3 sequence is CASSSGVVAGGRYTQYF. DNA of the CDR3: TGTGCCAGCAGCTCCGGGGTCGTAGCGGGGGGGCGATATACGCAGTATTTT.

The rearrangement links TRBV5-1 to TRBJ2-1; no clear D. The CDR3 spans 14 residues. In germline, CDR1 is SGHRS, CDR2 YFSETQ. The germline V and J ends were trimmed by 3 bases and 5 bases, with 12 bases remaining between them. The CDR3 bases are TGCGCCAGCAGCTGGGGTGGCGGTGACAATGAGCAGTTCTTC. Translating it yields CASSWGGGDNEQFF. Looking up the rest from reference TRBV5-1 and TRBJ2-1 gives the full variable domain: KAGVTQTPRYLIKTRGQQVTLSCSPISGHRSVSWYQQTPGQGLQFLFEYFSETQRNKGNFPGRFSGRQFSNSRSEMNVSTLELGDSALYLCASSWGGGDNEQFFGPGTRLTVL.

The rearrangement links TRBV5-1 to TRBJ1-1, with D perhaps TRBD1 (5 bases). The CDR3 length is 16 residues. The germline V gene encodes CDR1 SGHRS and CDR2 YFSETQ. V shed 3 bases and J shed 1 base, with 16 bases lying between them. This chain's CDR3 is CASSSRVNGGNTEAFF. The CDR3 DNA reads as TGCGCCAGCAGCTCCAGGGTTAACGGCGGGAACACTGAAGCTTTCTTT.

This chain links TRBV27 with TRBJ1-1; perhaps TRBD1 as D (6 bases). This CDR3 region has 13 residues. Germline CDR1 MNHEY, CDR2 SMNVEV (reference sequence). V lost 6 bases and J 7 bases, leaving 15 bases between the germline ends. CDR3 in amino acids: CASSERRGGEAFF. DNA of the CDR3: TGTGCCAGCAGCGAACGAAGAGGGGGTGAAGCTTTCTTT.